This T cell receptor (beta chain) emerged from a study of blood T cell repertoires in COVID-19. The overall study: Both acute and convalescent COVID-19 samples were obtained from the United States, Italy and Spain. The analysed material was cDNA or gDNA that came from T cells, B-cell-depleted T cells, or PBMCs.

Only in-frame clones appear in the TCRdb table, and some are missing; sequencing was by immunoSEQ multiplex PCR. This table has approximately 170,000 clones, 81% appearing once. The germline V gene encodes CDR1 LGHDT and CDR2 YNNKEL (reference sequence). Trimming pared 0 bases from V and 0 bases from J, leaving 12 bases between. The CDR3 is 18 amino acids. The chain uses TRBV3-1 (or the pseudogene TRBV3-2) and TRBJ2-6; the D gene is possibly TRBD1 (5 bases). The receptor was isolated from a man between 60 and 75 years old with active or convalescent COVID-19. The sequencing input was peripheral blood. The CDR3, as DNA: TGTGCCAGCAGCCAAGATTTGGGGCGGTTCTCTGGGGCCAACGTCCTGACTTTC. Translation: CASSQDLGRFSGANVLTF.